The clone carrying this T cell receptor beta chain was observed a single time. Antigen: not known. A split of CD4+ cells into CD45RA+ naive and CD45RA-negative memory subsets was performed. This entry belongs to a study of shared clonotypes between healthy human individuals. V dropped 2 bases and J dropped 6; count of bases not matched to a gene: 6. CDR1 and CDR2 from the germline V gene are WNHNN and SYGVQD (reference sequence). CDR3 length: 15 amino acids. Study-wide results and limits: Of the naive CD4 clonotypes, about 5.4% were shared across several donors. Generally, naive subsets (rather than memory subsets) showed larger estimated richness.

Sequencing used immunoSEQ multiplex PCR; TCRdb keeps in-frame clones, though not all of them. The top ten hold about 0.94% of the sample, which has about 1.1 million clones, approximately 80% seen once. The V gene is TRBV10-1, the J gene TRBJ2-3, with 9 bases matching TRBD1. The sample consisted of memory CD4+ T cells from PBMCs. Regarding subset: CD45RA-negative fraction. The source is a man aged 18 to 30 in good health. Some clones in this sample may be carry-over from other donors' samples. CDR3 DNA: TGCGCCAGCAGTGAGACGGGACAGGGTAGGGATACGCAGTATTTT. The encoded protein is CASSETGQGRDTQYF.